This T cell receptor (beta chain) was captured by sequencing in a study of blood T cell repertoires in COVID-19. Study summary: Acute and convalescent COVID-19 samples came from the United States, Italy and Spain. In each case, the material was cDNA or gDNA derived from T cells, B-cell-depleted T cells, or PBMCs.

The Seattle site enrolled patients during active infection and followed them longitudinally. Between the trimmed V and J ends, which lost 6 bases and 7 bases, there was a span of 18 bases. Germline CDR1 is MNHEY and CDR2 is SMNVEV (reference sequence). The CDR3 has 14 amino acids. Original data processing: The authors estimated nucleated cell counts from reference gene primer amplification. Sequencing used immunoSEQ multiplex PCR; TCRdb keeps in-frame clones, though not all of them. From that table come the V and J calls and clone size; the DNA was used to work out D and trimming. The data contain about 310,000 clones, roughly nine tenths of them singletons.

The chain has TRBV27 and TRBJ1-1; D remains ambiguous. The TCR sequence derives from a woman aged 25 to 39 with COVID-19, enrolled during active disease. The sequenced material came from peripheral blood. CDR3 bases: TGTGCCAGCAGCCTCACCGGACGGACTAATGAAGCTTTCTTT. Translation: CASSLTGRTNEAFF.